The 32 T cell receptor beta chains below were found in one sample sequenced in a study of T-cell reconstitution after alpha-beta-depleted transplantation in children. As it was prepared, the TCRbeta library received unique molecular identifiers. TCRdb re-called the PCR reads through MiXCR, storing one row per CDR3 protein. The data contain hundreds of thousands of distinct CDR3 sequences, over 15% of them singletons. This specimen was PBMCs from the stem cell graft donor, taken from the stem cell graft. All receptors come from a human donor who donated a stem cell graft to a child with acute myeloid leukemia.

J is TRBJ2-1 and V is TRBV13, with 14 bases identical to TRBD2. This CDR3 is 16 amino acids long. The V and J ends lost 5 bases and 8 bases, in that order; junction bases with no gene match: 8. The germline gives CDR1 PRHDT, CDR2 FYEKMQ (reference sequence). The CDR3 region is CASSNPGLAGDYEQFF. The DNA of the CDR3 is TGTGCCAGCAGCAATCCGGGACTAGCGGGGGACTATGAGCAGTTCTTC.

This clonotype was recorded at least ten times. The rearrangement uses TRBV20-1 and TRBJ2-3; the D gene could be TRBD1 or TRBD2 (5 bases each). With 5 bases removed from V and 9 bases from J, the gap between germline ends came to 24 bases. Germline V gene lookup returns CDR1 DFQATT and CDR2 SNEGSKA (reference sequence). CDR3 size: 15 residues. CDR3 sequence (DNA): TGCAGTGCTCGCAGCTGGACACGCATCGGGGAGACGCAGTATTTT. Translation gives CSARSWTRIGETQYF.

This clonotype was detected ten times or more. The CDR3 reads CSARGQDGGYTF. For the CDR3, the DNA is TGCAGTGCTAGAGGACAGGATGGCGGCTACACCTTC. The V gene is TRBV20-1, the J gene TRBJ1-2, with TRBD1 as a possible D gene (6 bases). Germline CDR1 and CDR2: DFQATT and SNEGSKA (reference sequence). This CDR3 region has 12 residues. Trimming stripped 1 base from V and 8 bases from J, with 11 bases between.

This clonotype came up many times. V usage is TRBV20-1 and J usage is TRBJ1-1, with 8 bases matching TRBD1. CDR1 and CDR2 (germline): DFQATT, SNEGSKA (reference sequence). J lost 5 bases, V lost 0 bases, and 11 bases had no gene match. The CDR3 has 16 residues. The CDR3: CSARDHRGAGYTEAFF. The CDR3 coding sequence is TGCAGTGCTAGAGATCACAGGGGGGCAGGGTATACTGAAGCTTTCTTT.

This clonotype was observed a few times. CDR3 DNA: TGTGCCAGCAGTGAAGGGGGCAGGCAAGAGACCCAGTACTTC. Translated, it gives CASSEGGRQETQYF. The gene calls are TRBV25-1 and TRBJ2-5; TRBD1 is a possible D gene (6 bases). Trimming took off 2 bases at V and 2 bases at J, with 9 bases between the two ends. The CDR3 covers 14 residues. Germline V gene data show CDR1 as MGHDK and CDR2 as SYGVNS.

At least ten counts were recorded for this clonotype. The chain couples TRBV20-1 to TRBJ1-1; D might be TRBD1 (5 bases). This CDR3 comprises 14 residues. Trimming took 1 base from V and 4 from J, leaving 13 bases between them. Germline CDR1 reads DFQATT; CDR2 reads SNEGSKA (reference sequence). CDR3 sequence (DNA): TGCAGTGCTAGAGGGCCAGGGAAGGCCACTGAAGCTTTCTTT. Its translation: CSARGPGKATEAFF.

The table lists this clonotype with a few counts. The gene calls are TRBV7-2 and TRBJ2-3, with D possibly being TRBD2 (5 bases). The CDR3 length is 15 residues. The V gene lost 8 bases and the J gene lost 2 bases, with 17 bases spanning the gap. Germline loops: CDR1 SGHTA, CDR2 FQGNSA. CDR3 DNA: TGTGCCAGCGTAGAAGAGGGTGACAACACAGATACGCAGTATTTT. This translates into CASVEEGDNTDTQYF.

There are a few counts of this clonotype. The chain has TRBV12-3 or TRBV12-4 and TRBJ1-4, with a weak D call TRBD1 (5 bases). This CDR3 spans 16 amino acids. The V gene lost 4 bases and the J gene lost 7 bases, with 19 bases spanning the gap. The CDR3 here is CASSSLGTPLSEKLFF. The CDR3, as DNA: TGTGCCAGCAGTTCCCTGGGGACGCCGCTTTCTGAAAAACTGTTTTTT.

This clonotype was picked up many times. A read error may produce the germline difference seen at one junction end. The chain is built from TRBV20-1 and TRBJ2-1, with D possibly TRBD1 on 5 matching bases. The CDR3 length is 13 residues. Germline V gene lookup returns CDR1 DFQATT and CDR2 SNEGSKA (reference sequence). CDR3 nucleotide sequence: TGCAGTGCTAGATTTGAAACAGGCCGAACTACAACCTTC. As protein: CSARFETGRTTTF.

This clonotype was counted ten times or more. The chain joins TRBV20-1 to TRBJ1-6, with D hard to call. This CDR3 region has 16 residues. In germline, CDR1 is DFQATT, CDR2 SNEGSKA (reference sequence). The V and J ends lost 0 bases and 3 bases respectively, with 12 bases between them. The CDR3 protein is CSARDQRRYYNSPLHF. The CDR3 bases are TGCAGTGCTAGAGATCAGCGAAGGTACTATAATTCACCCCTCCACTTT.

This chain uses TRBV4-3 with TRBJ2-1; 7 positions match TRBD2. CDR1 is LGHNA, CDR2 YSLEER, per germline. V gave up 0 bases and J gave up 7 bases; unmatched junction bases: 12. The CDR3 has 17 residues. The CDR3 spells CASSQDRPGGPKNEQFF. The CDR3 bases are TGCGCCAGCAGCCAAGATCGGCCGGGGGGACCCAAGAATGAGCAGTTCTTC.

The V call is TRBV7-3, the J call TRBJ1-4; possibly TRBD1 for D (6 bases). Germline CDR1 and CDR2: SGHTA and FQGTGA. The CDR3 totals 15 residues. Between the trimmed V and J ends, which lost 5 bases and 8 bases, there was a span of 18 bases. The CDR3 sequence is CASSPMGGSGEKLFF. The CDR3 bases are TGTGCCAGCAGCCCTATGGGGGGCAGCGGGGAAAAACTGTTTTTT.

This clonotype was detected ten times or more. The chain joins TRBV20-1 to TRBJ2-1; 7 bases map to TRBD2. The CDR3 loop spans 15 amino acids. Germline CDR1 reads DFQATT; CDR2 reads SNEGSKA (reference sequence). J was trimmed by 0 bases and V by 6 bases; bases with no gene match: 8. Here the CDR3 reads CSAPGGTSSYNEQFF. For the CDR3, the DNA is TGCAGTGCCCCCGGGGGGACGAGCTCCTACAATGAGCAGTTCTTC.

This clonotype was detected only a few times. The chain couples TRBV15 to TRBJ1-1, with D hard to call. Germline V gene data show CDR1 as LNHNV and CDR2 as YYDKDF (reference sequence). This CDR3 contains 17 residues. With 2 bases removed from V and 11 bases from J, the gap between germline ends came to 27 bases. The CDR3 here is CATSRLGHGVGLTEAFF. CDR3 nucleotide sequence: TGTGCCACCAGCAGACTAGGGCATGGGGTCGGCTTAACCGAGGCTTTCTTT.

The J gene is TRBJ2-7, the V gene TRBV12-3 or TRBV12-4; D is undetermined. The CDR3 length is 14 residues. Deletions cut 6 bases from V and 6 bases from J, with 18 bases between. This CDR3 reads CASSPIKGKGEQYF. DNA of the CDR3: TGTGCCAGCAGCCCGATTAAGGGTAAGGGCGAGCAGTACTTC.

This clonotype was counted at least ten times. This chain joins TRBV28 and TRBJ2-5; D remains ambiguous. Germline V CDR1 and CDR2: MDHEN, SYDVKM. This CDR3 spans 16 amino acids. V lost 5 bases, J lost 4 bases, and 20 bases lay in between. The CDR3 sequence: CASSPMRSRMGETQYF. The CDR3 bases are TGTGCCAGCAGTCCTATGAGGAGCCGGATGGGAGAGACCCAGTACTTC. Full variable domain (rest looked up from reference TRBV28 and TRBJ2-5): DVKVTQSSRYLVKRTGEKVFLECVQDMDHENMFWYRQDPGLGLRLIYFSYDVKMKEKGDIPEGYSVSREKKERFSLILESASTNQTSMYLCASSPMRSRMGETQYFGPGTRLLVL.

The chain combines TRBV6-5 with TRBJ2-5; the match to TRBD2 covers 7 bases. The CDR3 runs to 16 residues. The V and J ends lost 7 bases and 6 bases, in that order; junction bases with no gene match: 17. The germline V gene encodes CDR1 MNHEY and CDR2 SVGAGI. CDR3 DNA: TGTGCCAGCATGTCACTCGGGGGAGGGATCGGTAAGACCCAGTACTTC. Amino acid sequence: CASMSLGGGIGKTQYF.

V usage is TRBV5-1 and J usage is TRBJ2-4; D assignment may be TRBD1 or TRBD2 (5 bases each). Germline V gene sequence: CDR1 SGHRS, CDR2 YFSETQ. The CDR3 is made up of 14 amino acids. V shed 4 bases and J shed 6 bases, with 14 bases lying between them. CDR3 nucleotides: TGCGCCAGCAGCCCTCGGACTGGGGGAAACATTCAGTACTTC. Protein: CASSPRTGGNIQYF.

CDR3 bases: TGTGCCAGCAGTTCTCCTGGGGGCAGAAACACCATATATTTT. The encoded protein is CASSSPGGRNTIYF. The V and J genes are TRBV12-3 or TRBV12-4 and TRBJ1-3; D is perhaps TRBD1 (6 bases). This CDR3 has 14 amino acids. Trimming took 4 bases from V and 5 from J, leaving 12 bases between them.

The chain links TRBV7-2 to TRBJ2-3, with 11 bases lining up with TRBD2. V gave up 5 bases and J gave up 4 bases; unmatched junction bases: 8. The length of the CDR3 is 16 residues. Germline loops: CDR1 SGHTA, CDR2 FQGNSA. CDR3 protein: CASSKSSGGAADTQYF. The CDR3 DNA reads TGTGCCAGCAGCAAGAGTAGCGGGGGGGCGGCAGATACGCAGTATTTT.

CDR3 in DNA: TGTGCCAGCAGCTTGCCGGGAGGGAACATTCAGTACTTC. Amino acids: CASSLPGGNIQYF. The chain joins TRBV11-2 to TRBJ2-4, with TRBD2 identical over 8 bases. Per germline, CDR1 SGHAT and CDR2 FQNNGV. The CDR3 spans 13 residues. Trimming took 3 bases from V and 7 from J; bases not matched to a gene: 2.

Ten or more counts support this clonotype. The chain has TRBV20-1 and TRBJ2-1; TRBD2 aligns across 7 bases. Germline V CDR1 and CDR2: DFQATT, SNEGSKA (reference sequence). The CDR3 length is 15 residues. The junction had 5 bases not matched to a gene; V was cut back by 1 base and J by 2 bases. CDR3 region: CSARAPSGAYNEQFF. CDR3 DNA sequence: TGCAGTGCTAGAGCCCCTAGCGGTGCCTACAATGAGCAGTTCTTC.

This clonotype was detected many times. V and J are TRBV7-9 and TRBJ2-1, with D perhaps matching TRBD1 (6 bases). V shed 5 bases and J shed 8 bases, with 10 bases lying between them. Germline V CDR1 and CDR2: SEHNR, FQNEAQ (reference sequence). The CDR3 consists of 12 residues. The CDR3 coding sequence is TGTGCCAGCAGCGCCAGGGGTGATGAGCAGTTCTTC. Translating gives CASSARGDEQFF.

The chain combines TRBV7-2 with TRBJ1-2; tentatively, D is TRBD1 (5 bases). The CDR3 is 14 residues long. Between the trimmed V and J ends, which lost 6 bases and 11 bases, there was a span of 22 bases. Germline CDR1 reads SGHTA; CDR2 reads FQGNSA. The chain's CDR3 is CASSPSGQGIRYTF. For the CDR3, the DNA is TGTGCCAGCAGTCCTTCCGGGCAGGGAATCCGATACACCTTC. Based on the CDR3 plus reference TRBV7-2 and TRBJ1-2, the full variable domain is GAGVSQSPSNKVTEKGKDVELRCDPISGHTALYWYRQSLGQGLEFLIYFQGNSAPDKSGLPSDRFSAERTGGSVSTLTIQRTQQEDSAVYLCASSPSGQGIRYTFGSGTRLTVV.

The CDR3 nucleotides are TGTGCCAGCAGATACGGGACAGGGCTAGGGGAGCAGTACTTC. Translating gives CASRYGTGLGEQYF. The V and J genes are TRBV6-5 and TRBJ2-7; 9 positions match TRBD1. CDR3 length equals 14 residues. Germline V CDR1 and CDR2: MNHEY, SVGAGI. V lost 6 bases to trimming and J lost 7 bases; unmatched junction nucleotides: 10.

This clonotype was observed a few times. The chain is built from TRBV12-3 or TRBV12-4 and TRBJ2-1; 12 positions agree with TRBD1. The CDR3 length is 13 residues. Unmatched junction bases numbered 6, after V lost 10 bases and J lost 8 bases. CDR3 sequence (DNA): TGTGCCACCAGGGACAGGGGGCTCTATGAGCAGTTCTTC. Translated: CATRDRGLYEQFF.

Ten or more counts support this clonotype. V is TRBV5-6 and J is TRBJ1-4; D remains ambiguous. The CDR3 extends over 12 amino acids. The V and J ends lost 0 bases and 8 bases respectively, with 5 bases between them. Germline CDR1 is SGHDT and CDR2 is YYEEEE. The CDR3 loop reads CASSLGSEKLFF. The CDR3 nucleotides read TGTGCCAGCAGCTTGGGATCCGAAAAACTGTTTTTT.

The chain couples TRBV28 to TRBJ2-2; perhaps D is TRBD1 or TRBD2 (5 bases each). The V and J ends lost 6 bases and 4 bases respectively, with 9 bases between them. Germline loops: CDR1 MDHEN, CDR2 SYDVKM. CDR3 length: 13 amino acids. CDR3 region: CASSEGITGELFF. The CDR3 nucleotides are TGTGCCAGCAGCGAGGGGATCACCGGGGAGCTGTTTTTT.

This clonotype was detected a few times. V is TRBV20-1 and J is TRBJ2-3; possibly TRBD2 for D (5 bases). This CDR3 spans 13 amino acids. Germline CDR1 is DFQATT and CDR2 is SNEGSKA (reference sequence). The V gene lost 7 bases and the J gene lost 0 bases, with 11 bases spanning the gap. In DNA form, the CDR3 reads TGCAGTGTCAGGACTTCTAGCACAGATACGCAGTATTTT. The encoded protein is CSVRTSSTDTQYF.

This rearrangement joins TRBV4-3 to TRBJ1-2; D not resolved. Germline CDR1 reads LGHNA; CDR2 reads YSLEER. Between the trimmed V and J ends, which lost 4 bases and 4 bases, there was a span of 16 bases. This CDR3 spans 15 amino acids. CDR3 sequence: CASSPGSLGSYGYTF. Written as DNA, the CDR3 is TGCGCCAGCAGCCCCGGGTCGTTGGGGTCCTATGGCTACACCTTC.

V gene TRBV7-8 combines with J gene TRBJ2-5; D may correspond to TRBD1 or TRBD2 (5 bases each). The V end lost 0 bases, the J end lost 4 bases, and 15 bases lay between the germline ends. The CDR3 totals 16 residues. Germline CDR1 is SGHVS and CDR2 is FQNEAQ. In DNA, the CDR3 is TGTGCCAGCAGCTTAGCCCTCCGGGACCAACCAGAGACCCAGTACTTC. This sequence encodes CASSLALRDQPETQYF.

The chain couples TRBV27 to TRBJ2-1; 9 bases fit TRBD1. CDR1 and CDR2 from the germline V gene are MNHEY and SMNVEV (reference sequence). The CDR3 runs to 15 residues. With V trimmed by 6 bases and J by 5 bases, 8 bases remained unmatched. This CDR3 reads CASSRDRVLDNEQFF. CDR3 coding DNA: TGTGCCAGCAGCCGGGACAGGGTGTTGGACAATGAGCAGTTCTTC.